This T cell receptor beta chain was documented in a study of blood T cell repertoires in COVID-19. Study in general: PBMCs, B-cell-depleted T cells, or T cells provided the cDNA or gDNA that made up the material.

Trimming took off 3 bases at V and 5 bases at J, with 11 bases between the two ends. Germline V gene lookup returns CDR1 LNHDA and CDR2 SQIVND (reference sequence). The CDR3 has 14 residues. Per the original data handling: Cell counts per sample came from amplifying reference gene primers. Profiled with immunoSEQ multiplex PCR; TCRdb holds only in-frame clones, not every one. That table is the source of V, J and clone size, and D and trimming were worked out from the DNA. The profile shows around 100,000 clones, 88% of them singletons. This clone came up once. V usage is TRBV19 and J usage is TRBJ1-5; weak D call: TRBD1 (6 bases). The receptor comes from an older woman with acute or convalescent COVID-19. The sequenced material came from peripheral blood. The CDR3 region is CASSIEGVDQPQHF. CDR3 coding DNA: TGTGCCAGTAGTATTGAGGGGGTTGATCAGCCCCAGCATTTT.